This record concerns one T cell receptor (beta chain) sequence. It lacks a known antigen. No clone much larger than this one lies a single base away; base qualities are absent. At one collaborating source in Seattle, patients were enrolled during active infection and were followed longitudinally through the course of disease. Each collaborating institution followed its own protocols to collect whole blood in K2EDTA tubes. For TCRbeta analysis, collaborator samples were shipped as frozen whole blood, as isolated PBMCs, or as DNA extracted from either sample type. The immunoSEQ Assay, a bias-controlled multiplex PCR, was used to amplify TCRbeta CDR3 regions from genomic DNA. The paper's processing steps were these. The number of nucleated cells in each sample was estimated by amplification of reference gene primers within the assay. Sequence reads were collapsed and filtered to measure the absolute abundance of every unique TCRbeta CDR3 rearrangement. Productive Simpson clonality was computed per sample as the square root of Simpson's diversity index over productive rearrangements. TCRdb re-hosts the immuneACCESS table, in-frame sequences only. Its copies lack some clones; in the studies checked, an unresolved V gene accounts for under half of them, and the cause for the rest is not known. V, J and clone size reflect that table, while D and trimming were determined from the DNA. This sample comprises about 390,000 clones, 87% of them detected only once. The ten largest clonotypes hold roughly 2.1% of the sample.

From a lookup of the germline V gene (reference sequence), CDR1 and CDR2 are LNHNV and YYDKDF. At the junction V is shortened by 2 bases and J by 5 bases; bases outside the gene matches: 12. Measured from the cysteine to the phenylalanine, the CDR3 is 18 residues long. The kept DNA is CDR3 alone, 54 bases in frame from the first base. This entry comes from a study of blood T cell repertoires in COVID-19 (dated by TCRdb to the early 2020s). Regarding the complete study: Samples from collaborators originated in the United States, Italy and Spain and spanned both the acute and convalescent phases of COVID-19. The prospective study material was composed of cDNA or gDNA derived from T cells, B-cell-depleted T cells, or PBMCs. A freely available public database, intended as a resource for researchers studying the immune response to SARS-CoV-2, is where the repertoires were released. Nearly every sample came with metadata listing a de-identified subject ID, COVID-19 status, age in years and sex. Where HLA class I and class II types were available, the types were taken from metadata supplied by the sample provider, not from assay-based typing. Samples came from the ongoing ImmuneRACE study (first 160 participants) plus 1,254 subjects from 6 global collaborators. Deeply sampled blood TCRbeta repertoires from subjects exposed to, actively infected with, or recovered from COVID-19 were included in the dataset.

What the work shows at the level of the full study, not this receptor alone: How much clinical and demographic metadata was included differed by source and by participant, and the metadata was provided uncurated.

The sequencing input was peripheral blood. The sequence links TRBV15 to TRBJ1-2; the central 12 bases match TRBD1. The clonotype originates from a woman aged 55-75 years with COVID-19, enrolled during active disease. The nucleotides read TGTGCCACCAGCAGATATAAGGGACAGGGGGCAACTTTGTATGGCTACACCTTC. Its amino acids are CATSRYKGQGATLYGYTF.